A selection of T cell receptor beta chains follows, all from one sample in a study of neoadjuvant nivolumab and ipilimumab in lung cancer. Repertoires were generated with immunoSEQ multiplex PCR, while TCRdb's copy carries only in-frame clones and drops some. Found here are some 9,100 clones, 77% of them singletons; the top ten hold roughly 3.2%. Here the sequenced sample was tumor tissue, taken after neoadjuvant nivolumab, alone or with ipilimumab, at or shortly before surgery. These receptors were collected from an adult with non-small cell lung cancer. Each CDR3 is given with its conserved first and last residue. Fields, in order: V gene, J gene, D gene, clone size, CDR3 protein, CDR3 DNA. D genes are given only for firm matches. Size is stated for part of the rows, as once, few or many counts, or as a class when the clone is expanded.

TRBV2,TRBJ1-5,-,-,CASSEFEGGQPQHF,TGTGCCAGCAGTGAATTCGAGGGGGGCCAGCCCCAGCATTTT
TRBV10-1,TRBJ2-1,-,-,CASSAQANEQFF,TGCGCCAGCAGTGCCCAGGCAAATGAGCAGTTCTTC
TRBV5-1,TRBJ2-7,-,-,CASRRDEDYEQYF,TGCGCCAGCAGGCGGGACGAAGACTACGAGCAGTACTTC
TRBV7-2,TRBJ2-3,-,-,CASSLVDSTQYF,TGTGCCAGCAGCTTAGTGGATAGCACGCAGTATTTT
TRBV10-1,TRBJ2-7,TRBD1,-,CASSDAGQGSYEQYF,TGCGCCAGCAGTGACGCGGGACAGGGTTCCTACGAGCAGTACTTC
TRBV7-2,TRBJ2-1,-,-,CASSLGDNEQFF,TGTGCCAGCAGCTTGGGAGACAATGAGCAGTTCTTC
TRBV4-1,TRBJ1-2,TRBD1,-,CASSHPDRVSYGYTF,TGCGCCAGCAGCCACCCCGACAGGGTTTCCTATGGCTACACCTTC
TRBV27,TRBJ1-2,TRBD1,-,CASSPGGQNYGYTF,TGTGCCAGCAGTCCCGGGGGACAGAACTATGGCTACACCTTC
TRBV27,TRBJ2-3,-,-,CASSQSREVSDTQYF,TGTGCCAGCAGCCAATCCAGGGAGGTTTCAGATACGCAGTATTTT
TRBV5-8,TRBJ2-7,TRBD2,-,CASSLSLAGGRYF,TGTGCCAGCAGCCTGAGTCTAGCGGGTGGAAGGTACTTC
TRBV18,TRBJ1-3,-,-,CASSTGDRSGNTIYF,TGTGCCAGCTCAACCGGGGACCGCTCTGGAAACACCATATATTTT
TRBV19,TRBJ1-5,TRBD1,-,CASSLRGRGSQPQHF,TGTGCCAGTAGCCTAAGGGGCAGGGGGTCCCAGCCCCAGCATTTT
TRBV6-5,TRBJ2-2,-,-,CASSYSSSVYTGELFF,TGTGCCAGCAGTTACTCCAGCTCGGTTTACACCGGGGAGCTGTTTTTT
TRBV19,TRBJ2-7,TRBD1,-,CASSIAGTVTYEQYF,TGTGCCAGTAGTATAGCCGGGACAGTGACCTACGAGCAGTACTTC
TRBV18,TRBJ1-5,-,-,CASSTKVGAGQPQHF,TGTGCCAGCTCAACGAAAGTCGGGGCGGGGCAGCCCCAGCATTTT
TRBV18,TRBJ1-2,-,-,CASSPQDRSGYTF,TGTGCCAGCTCACCACAAGACAGGTCAGGCTACACCTTC
TRBV14,TRBJ2-1,-,-,CASSQRGVSSYNEQFF,TGTGCCAGCAGCCAACGAGGGGTGAGCTCCTACAATGAGCAGTTCTTC
TRBV18,TRBJ2-3,-,-,CASSPRRTNTDTQYF,TGTGCCAGCTCACCAAGACGGACGAACACAGATACGCAGTATTTT
TRBV5-1,TRBJ2-1,TRBD2,-,CASSLVGTSGSLSNEQFF,TGCGCCAGCAGCTTGGTCGGGACTAGCGGATCCCTTTCCAATGAGCAGTTCTTC
TRBV5-3,TRBJ2-7,TRBD1,-,CARRLPGQGSYEQYF,TGTGCCAGAAGGCTCCCGGGACAGGGCTCCTACGAGCAGTACTTC
TRBV5-1,TRBJ2-3,TRBD1,-,CASSYGQATDTQYF,TGCGCCAGCAGCTACGGACAGGCCACAGATACGCAGTATTTT
TRBV18,TRBJ2-6,TRBD1,-,CASSPGRQGAAGANVLTF,TGTGCCAGCTCACCGGGACGACAGGGGGCGGCAGGGGCCAACGTCCTGACTTTC
TRBV13,TRBJ2-7,TRBD1,-,CASSQGGQGPLQYF,TGTGCCAGCAGCCAAGGGGGACAGGGGCCCCTTCAGTACTTC
TRBV14,TRBJ2-7,-,-,CASSGQSEQYF,TGTGCCAGTTCGGGACAATCCGAGCAGTACTTC
TRBV7-2,TRBJ2-3,TRBD2,-,CASSSQAGASDTQYF,TGTGCCAGCAGCTCTCAAGCGGGAGCCTCAGATACGCAGTATTTT
TRBV10-3,TRBJ2-5,TRBD1,-,CAISLAGQGETQYF,TGTGCCATCAGTTTAGCGGGACAGGGGGAGACCCAGTACTTC
TRBV6-5,TRBJ1-3,-,once,CASSYSGGGGNTIYF,TGTGCCAGCAGTTACTCTGGGGGTGGAGGAAACACCATATATTTT
TRBV10-2,TRBJ2-2,TRBD1,-,CASSRQGAGTGELFF,TGCGCCAGCAGCCGACAGGGGGCTGGCACCGGGGAGCTGTTTTTT
TRBV10-3,TRBJ2-7,-,-,CAISELAYEQYF,TGTGCCATCAGTGAGTTAGCCTACGAGCAGTACTTC
TRBV7-2,TRBJ2-7,-,-,CASSLAGVGYYEQYF,TGTGCCAGCAGCTTAGCGGGAGTGGGTTACTACGAGCAGTACTTC
TRBV2,TRBJ1-5,TRBD1,-,CASSETGQGAQPQHF,TGTGCCAGCAGTGAAACGGGACAGGGGGCACAGCCCCAGCATTTT
TRBV28,TRBJ2-1,TRBD2,-,CASSSNPGTSGRWNNEQFF,TGTGCCAGCAGCTCTAATCCCGGGACTAGCGGGAGGTGGAACAATGAGCAGTTCTTC
TRBV5-5,TRBJ2-2,-,-,CASSWEQGTRTGELFF,TGTGCCAGCAGCTGGGAACAGGGCACCAGGACCGGGGAGCTGTTTTTT
TRBV6-1,TRBJ1-4,-,medium-sized,CASSEAVGEMEKLFF,TGTGCCAGCAGTGAAGCGGTAGGGGAAATGGAAAAACTGTTTTTT
TRBV28,TRBJ1-4,-,-,CASSGNEKLFF,TGTGCCAGCAGTGGTAATGAAAAACTGTTTTTT
TRBV7-9,TRBJ2-2,-,-,CASSFGLVNTGELFF,TGTGCCAGCAGCTTCGGGCTGGTCAACACCGGGGAGCTGTTTTTT
TRBV7-2,TRBJ2-7,-,-,CASTPGLNLVKQYF,TGTGCCAGCACCCCGGGACTCAACCTAGTAAAGCAGTACTTC
TRBV18,TRBJ1-5,TRBD1,-,CASSLKTGGSQPQHF,TGTGCCAGCTCGCTGAAGACAGGGGGGAGTCAGCCCCAGCATTTT
TRBV11-2,TRBJ2-3,TRBD2,-,CASSLWVAGGQDTQYF,TGTGCCAGCAGCTTATGGGTAGCGGGAGGGCAGGATACGCAGTATTTT
TRBV6-5,TRBJ1-5,TRBD1,few,CASSRQGEGNQPQHF,TGTGCCAGCAGCAGACAGGGGGAGGGAAATCAGCCCCAGCATTTT
TRBV27,TRBJ2-3,TRBD1,-,CASSTTGFLFGSDTQYF,TGTGCCAGCAGTACGACAGGGTTTTTATTCGGGTCAGATACGCAGTATTTT
TRBV7-9,TRBJ2-1,-,once,CASSLSRRAGEQFF,TGTGCCAGCAGCCTGAGTCGGAGGGCAGGAGAGCAGTTCTTC
TRBV6-5,TRBJ2-5,TRBD1,few,CASSANRDSQYF,TGTGCCAGCAGTGCAAACCGGGACAGCCAGTACTTC
TRBV6-6,TRBJ1-1,-,-,CASLGGGGRAFF,TGTGCCAGCCTTGGGGGTGGGGGTCGAGCTTTCTTT
TRBV19,TRBJ2-5,-,few,CASSIGGSQETQYF,TGTGCCAGTAGTATAGGAGGGTCGCAAGAGACCCAGTACTTC
TRBV11-1,TRBJ2-2,-,-,CASSPPVGASGELFF,TGTGCCAGCAGCCCACCTGTGGGCGCGTCCGGGGAGCTGTTTTTT
TRBV5-1,TRBJ2-3,-,-,CASSLVGSSTDTQYF,TGCGCCAGCAGCTTGGTCGGGAGTAGTACAGATACGCAGTATTTT
TRBV2,TRBJ2-1,TRBD2,-,CASRLLAGDEQFF,TGTGCCAGCAGGCTCCTAGCGGGAGATGAGCAGTTCTTC
TRBV7-9,TRBJ2-1,TRBD2,few,CASREAGGLAGVGEFF,TGTGCCAGCAGAGAAGCCGGGGGACTAGCAGGTGTTGGGGAGTTCTTC